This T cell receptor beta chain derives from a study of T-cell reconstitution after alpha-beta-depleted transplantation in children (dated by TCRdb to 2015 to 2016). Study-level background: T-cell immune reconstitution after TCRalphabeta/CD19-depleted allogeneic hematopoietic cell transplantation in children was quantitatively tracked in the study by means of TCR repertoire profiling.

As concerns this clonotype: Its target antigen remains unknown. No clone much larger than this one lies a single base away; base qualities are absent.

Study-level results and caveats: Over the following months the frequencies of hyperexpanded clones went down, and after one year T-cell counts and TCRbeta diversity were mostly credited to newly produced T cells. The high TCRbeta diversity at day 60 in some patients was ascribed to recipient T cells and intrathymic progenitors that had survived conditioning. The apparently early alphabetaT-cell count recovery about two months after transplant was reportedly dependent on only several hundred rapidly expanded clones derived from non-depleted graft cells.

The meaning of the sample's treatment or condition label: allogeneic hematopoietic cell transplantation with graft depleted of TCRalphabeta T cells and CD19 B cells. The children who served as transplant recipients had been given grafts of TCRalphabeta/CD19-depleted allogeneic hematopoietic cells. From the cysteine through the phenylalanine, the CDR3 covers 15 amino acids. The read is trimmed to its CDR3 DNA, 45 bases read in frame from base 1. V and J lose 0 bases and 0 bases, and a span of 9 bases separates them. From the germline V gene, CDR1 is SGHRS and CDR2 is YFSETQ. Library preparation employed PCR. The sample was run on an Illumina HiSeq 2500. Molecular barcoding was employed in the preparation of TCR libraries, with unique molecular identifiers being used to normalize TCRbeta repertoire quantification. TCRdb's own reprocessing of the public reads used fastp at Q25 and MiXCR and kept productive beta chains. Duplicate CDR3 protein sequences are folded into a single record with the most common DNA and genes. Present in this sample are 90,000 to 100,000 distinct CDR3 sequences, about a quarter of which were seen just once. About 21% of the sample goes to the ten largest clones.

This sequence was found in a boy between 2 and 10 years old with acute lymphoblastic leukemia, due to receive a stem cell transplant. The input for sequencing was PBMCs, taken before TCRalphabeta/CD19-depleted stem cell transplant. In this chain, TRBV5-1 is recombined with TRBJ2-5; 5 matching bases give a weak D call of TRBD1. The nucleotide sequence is TGCGCCAGCAGCTTGGCCCAGGGAAACCAAGAGACCCAGTACTTC. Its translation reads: CASSLAQGNQETQYF.